This TCR beta chain was identified during a study of blood T cell repertoires in COVID-19. The count of this clone is one. Clinical history reported by participants formed the basis on which cohorts were assigned. The authors' processing: How many nucleated cells were present was estimated from reference gene primer amplification. Assay used: immunoSEQ multiplex PCR; TCRdb lists only in-frame clones, some missing. That table supplies the V and J calls and clone size; D and trimming were determined from the DNA. The sample contains 430,000 or so clones, over 75% of which appear only once. The receptor comes from a woman aged 40 to 49 who had recovered from COVID-19. The sequencing sample was made of PBMCs or T cells enriched from blood (not recorded which).

CDR3 sequence reads: CASSSGPLGLMNEKLFF. CDR3 in DNA: TGTGCCAGCAGCTCAGGACCGTTGGGGCTAATGAATGAAAAACTGTTTTTT. This sequence joins TRBV7-8 and TRBJ1-4; D perhaps matches TRBD1 (5 bases). CDR3 size: 17 residues. Germline V gene sequence: CDR1 SGHVS, CDR2 FQNEAQ. V dropped 4 bases and J dropped 5 bases, with 20 bases sitting between them.